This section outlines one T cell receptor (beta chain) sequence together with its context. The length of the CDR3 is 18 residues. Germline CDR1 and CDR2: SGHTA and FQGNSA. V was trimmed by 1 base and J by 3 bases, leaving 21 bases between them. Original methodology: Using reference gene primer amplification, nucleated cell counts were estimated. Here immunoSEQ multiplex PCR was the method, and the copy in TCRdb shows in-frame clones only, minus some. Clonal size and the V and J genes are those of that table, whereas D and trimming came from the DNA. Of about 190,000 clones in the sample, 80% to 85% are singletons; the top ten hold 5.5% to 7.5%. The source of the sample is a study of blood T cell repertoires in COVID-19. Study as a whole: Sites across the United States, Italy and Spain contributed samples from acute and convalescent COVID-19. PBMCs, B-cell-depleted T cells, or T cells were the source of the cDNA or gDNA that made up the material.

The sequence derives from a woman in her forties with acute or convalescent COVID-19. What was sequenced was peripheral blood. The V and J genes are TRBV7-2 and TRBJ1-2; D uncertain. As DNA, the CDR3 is TGTGCCAGCAGCTTAGAACGTTACGTGGGGAGGAGGGACTATGGCTACACCTTC. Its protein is CASSLERYVGRRDYGYTF.